This T cell receptor beta chain was identified during a study of T cell changes during pregnancy in multiple sclerosis (dated by TCRdb to between 2018 and 2020). Background on the whole study: The study examined how the T cell repertoire changed over the course of pregnancy in women with multiple sclerosis.

The method was the immunoSEQ multiplex PCR assay. Held by TCRdb, this immuneACCESS table contains in-frame sequences only and omits some clones. Under half of the omission traces to an unresolved V gene where checked; the cause of the rest is unknown. The sample table contains about 68,000 clones; only one count was recorded for about 89% of them. Over 0.65% of the sample is held by the ten biggest clonotypes. A remark on this clone: Its antigen has not been determined. Base qualities were left out, and no much larger clone turns up one base away.

From the germline V gene, CDR1 is SGDLS and CDR2 is YYNGEE. Trimming accounts for 2 bases at V and 7 bases at J, while the number of junction bases matched to no gene is 7. CDR3 length: 15 amino acids, cysteine to phenylalanine. This entry keeps only the CDR3 DNA: 45 bases, framed from base 1. The sequence links TRBV9 to TRBJ2-1; TRBD1 aligns with 9 central bases. Source: peripheral blood, taken in the second trimester of pregnancy. This receptor was taken from a female donor with multiple sclerosis, enrolled in a pregnancy study. The nucleotide sequence is TGTGCCAGCAGCGTGGCTGGACAGGGGCGGAATGAGCAGTTCTTC. This yields the protein CASSVAGQGRNEQFF.